Listed below are T cell receptor beta chains from one sample, sequenced in a study of blood T cell repertoires in COVID-19. Only in-frame clones appear in the TCRdb table, and some are missing; sequencing was by immunoSEQ multiplex PCR. The data show roughly 100,000 clones, 70% to 90% seen once. The sequencing input was peripheral blood. The source is a man aged 50 to 60 in a cohort sampled during active COVID-19. The CDR3 runs from the conserved cysteine through the conserved F or W.

V	J	CDR3
TRBV12-3/TRBV12-4	TRBJ1-1	CASRQALNTEAFF
TRBV5-1	TRBJ2-3	CASSGGASDTQYF
TRBV29-1	TRBJ2-1	CSVRGYRAGYNEQFF
TRBV2	TRBJ1-5	CASSEMRSNQPQHF
TRBV9	TRBJ1-1	CASSVGPGSATEAFF
TRBV5-1	TRBJ1-3	CASSLATGSGNTIYF
TRBV5-5	TRBJ1-2	CASSPGWGYGYTF
TRBV4-2	TRBJ1-6	CASSQDLSSGQGAVALHF
TRBV28	TRBJ1-1	CASSNRQGALTEAFF
TRBV19	TRBJ1-3	CASSELGAQGGNTIYF
TRBV18	TRBJ1-2	CASSPNRRGQGMGGYTF
TRBV18	TRBJ2-5	CASSVGTAQETQYF
TRBV27	TRBJ1-5	CASSQGQGNQPQHF
TRBV11-3	TRBJ2-5	CASSLDTGVGTQYF
TRBV3-1/TRBV3-2	TRBJ2-5	CASSQFSGGVETQYF
TRBV6-6	TRBJ2-7	CASTGQTGYEQYF
TRBV28	TRBJ2-5	CATRRQGLGQETQYF
TRBV12-5	TRBJ1-4	CASGLETGWGEKLFF
TRBV4-1	TRBJ1-4	CASSLLQGATNEKLFF
TRBV7-2	TRBJ1-3	CASSQGGSGNTIYF
TRBV29-1	TRBJ1-1	CSVGGGFRPEAFF
TRBV4-1	TRBJ1-4	CASSQGQGAENEKLFF
TRBV24-1	TRBJ2-2	CATSDFSGVTTGELFF
TRBV7-9	TRBJ2-5	CASSLNLRFQETQYF
TRBV27	TRBJ1-6	CASSLRQPNNSPLHF
TRBV6-1	TRBJ1-1	CASSGGDRGWGTEAFF
TRBV2	TRBJ1-5	CASSSSPSPDRPQHF
TRBV6-5	TRBJ2-7	CASNPREGGTYEQYF
TRBV5-4	TRBJ1-2	CASSLAGVTGYGYTF
TRBV9	TRBJ2-5	CASSVGGEETQYF